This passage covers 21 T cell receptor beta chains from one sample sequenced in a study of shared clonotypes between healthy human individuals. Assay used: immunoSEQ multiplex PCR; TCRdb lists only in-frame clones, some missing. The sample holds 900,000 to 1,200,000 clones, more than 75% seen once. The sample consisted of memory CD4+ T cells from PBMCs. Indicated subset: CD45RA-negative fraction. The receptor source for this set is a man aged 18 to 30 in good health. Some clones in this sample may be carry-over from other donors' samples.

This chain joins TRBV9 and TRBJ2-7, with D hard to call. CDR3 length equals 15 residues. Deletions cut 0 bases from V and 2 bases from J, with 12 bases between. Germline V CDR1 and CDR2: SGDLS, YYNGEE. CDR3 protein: CASSVGPSETYEQYF. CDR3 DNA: TGTGCCAGCAGCGTAGGCCCCTCCGAGACCTACGAGCAGTACTTC.

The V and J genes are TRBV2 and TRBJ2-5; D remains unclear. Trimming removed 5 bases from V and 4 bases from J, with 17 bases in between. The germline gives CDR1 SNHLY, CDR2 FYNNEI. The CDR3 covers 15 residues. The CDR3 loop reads CASSLGGAYAETQYF. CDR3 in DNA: TGTGCCAGCAGTTTGGGCGGAGCTTATGCAGAGACCCAGTACTTC.

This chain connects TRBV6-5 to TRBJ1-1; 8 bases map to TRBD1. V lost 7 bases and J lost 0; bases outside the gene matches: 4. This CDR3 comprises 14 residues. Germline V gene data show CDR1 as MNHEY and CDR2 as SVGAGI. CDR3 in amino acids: CASIGTGMNTEAFF. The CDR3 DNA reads TGTGCCAGCATTGGGACAGGCATGAACACTGAAGCTTTCTTT.

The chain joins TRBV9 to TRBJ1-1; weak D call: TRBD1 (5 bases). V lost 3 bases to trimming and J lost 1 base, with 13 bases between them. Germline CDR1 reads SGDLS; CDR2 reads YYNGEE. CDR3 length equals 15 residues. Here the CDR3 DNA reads TGTGCCAGCAGCGCTACCGGGACCGCGAACACTGAAGCTTTCTTT. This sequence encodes CASSATGTANTEAFF.

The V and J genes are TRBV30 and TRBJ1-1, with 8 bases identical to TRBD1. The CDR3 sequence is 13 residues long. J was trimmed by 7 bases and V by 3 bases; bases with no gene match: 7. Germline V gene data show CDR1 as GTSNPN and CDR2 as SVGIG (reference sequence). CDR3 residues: CAWRTGVNSEAFF. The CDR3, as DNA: TGTGCCTGGAGGACAGGGGTGAATAGTGAAGCTTTCTTT.

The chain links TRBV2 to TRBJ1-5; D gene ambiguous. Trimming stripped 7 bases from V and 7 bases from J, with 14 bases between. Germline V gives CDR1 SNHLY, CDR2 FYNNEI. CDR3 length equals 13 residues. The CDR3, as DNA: TGTGCCAGCAACGGAGATGGCGTCCAGCCCCAGCATTTT. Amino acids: CASNGDGVQPQHF.

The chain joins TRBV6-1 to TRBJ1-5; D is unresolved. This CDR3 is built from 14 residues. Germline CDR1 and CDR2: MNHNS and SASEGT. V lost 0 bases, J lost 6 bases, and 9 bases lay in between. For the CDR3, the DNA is TGTGCCAGCAGTGAAGCCGGCGGGTTTCAGCCCCAGCATTTT. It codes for CASSEAGGFQPQHF.

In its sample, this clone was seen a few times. The CDR3 reads CASSLWQGGTEAFF. CDR3 sequence (DNA): TGTGCCAGCAGCTTATGGCAGGGTGGGACTGAAGCTTTCTTT. The V gene is TRBV11-2, the J gene TRBJ1-1; D might be TRBD1 (5 bases). Trimming removed 2 bases at V and 5 bases at J, with 12 bases between. CDR1 and CDR2 (germline): SGHAT, FQNNGV. The CDR3 sequence is 14 residues long.

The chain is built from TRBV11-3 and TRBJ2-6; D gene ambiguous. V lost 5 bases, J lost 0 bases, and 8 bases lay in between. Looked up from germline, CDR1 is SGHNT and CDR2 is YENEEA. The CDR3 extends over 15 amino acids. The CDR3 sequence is CASSPSFSGANVLTF. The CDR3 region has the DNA TGTGCCAGCAGCCCCAGCTTCTCTGGGGCCAACGTCCTGACTTTC.

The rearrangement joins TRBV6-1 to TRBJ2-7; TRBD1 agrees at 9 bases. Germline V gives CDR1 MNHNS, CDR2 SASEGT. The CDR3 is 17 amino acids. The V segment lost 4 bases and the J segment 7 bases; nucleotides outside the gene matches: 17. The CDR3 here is CASSVNPGQGSLGEQYF. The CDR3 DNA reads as TGTGCCAGCAGTGTAAACCCGGGACAGGGTAGTTTGGGAGAGCAGTACTTC.

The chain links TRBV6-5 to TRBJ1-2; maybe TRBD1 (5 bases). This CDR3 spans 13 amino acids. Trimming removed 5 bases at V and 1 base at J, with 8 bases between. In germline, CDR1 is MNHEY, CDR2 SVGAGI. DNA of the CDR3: TGTGCCAGCAGTAGCAGGGATAACTATGGCTACACCTTC. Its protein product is CASSSRDNYGYTF.

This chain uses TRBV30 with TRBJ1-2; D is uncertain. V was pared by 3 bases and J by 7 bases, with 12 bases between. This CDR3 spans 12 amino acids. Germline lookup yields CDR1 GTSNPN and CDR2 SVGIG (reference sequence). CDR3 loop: CAWRKDQAGYTF. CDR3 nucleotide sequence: TGTGCCTGGAGAAAGGATCAAGCTGGCTACACCTTC. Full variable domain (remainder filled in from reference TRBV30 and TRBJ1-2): SQTIHQWPATLVQPVGSPLSLECTVEGTSNPNLYWYRQAAGRGLQLLFYSVGIGQISSEVPQNLSASRPQDRQFILSSKKLLLSDSGFYLCAWRKDQAGYTFGSGTRLTVV.

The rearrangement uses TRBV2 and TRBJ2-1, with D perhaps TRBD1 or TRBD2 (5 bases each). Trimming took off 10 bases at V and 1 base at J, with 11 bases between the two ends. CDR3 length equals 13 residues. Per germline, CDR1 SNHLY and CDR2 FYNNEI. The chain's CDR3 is CATGRESYNEQFF. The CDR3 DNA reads TGTGCCACGGGACGGGAATCCTACAATGAGCAGTTCTTC.

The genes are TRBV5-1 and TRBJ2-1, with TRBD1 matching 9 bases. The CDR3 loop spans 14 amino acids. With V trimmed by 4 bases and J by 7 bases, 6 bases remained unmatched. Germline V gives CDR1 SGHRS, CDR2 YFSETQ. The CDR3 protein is CASSPRQGENEQFF. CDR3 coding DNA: TGCGCCAGCAGCCCCCGACAGGGGGAGAATGAGCAGTTCTTC.

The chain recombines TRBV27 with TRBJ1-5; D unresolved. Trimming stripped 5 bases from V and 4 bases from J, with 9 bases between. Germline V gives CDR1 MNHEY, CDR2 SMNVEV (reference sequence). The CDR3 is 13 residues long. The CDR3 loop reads CASSNSRNQPQHF. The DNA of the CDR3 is TGTGCCAGCAGTAACAGTAGAAATCAGCCCCAGCATTTT.

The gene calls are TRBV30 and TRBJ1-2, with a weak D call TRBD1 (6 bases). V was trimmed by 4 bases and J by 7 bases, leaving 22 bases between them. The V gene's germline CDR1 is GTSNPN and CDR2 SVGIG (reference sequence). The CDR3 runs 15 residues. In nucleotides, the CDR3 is TGTGCCTGGATACCTCTCCTTCGGACAGACCTTGGCTACACCTTC. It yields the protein CAWIPLLRTDLGYTF.

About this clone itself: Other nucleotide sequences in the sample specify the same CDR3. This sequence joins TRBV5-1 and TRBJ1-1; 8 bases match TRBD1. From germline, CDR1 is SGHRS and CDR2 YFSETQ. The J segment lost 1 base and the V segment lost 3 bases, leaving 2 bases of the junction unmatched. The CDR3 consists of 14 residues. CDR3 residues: CASSSGTGNTEAFF. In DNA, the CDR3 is TGCGCCAGCAGCTCGGGGACAGGGAACACTGAAGCTTTCTTT.

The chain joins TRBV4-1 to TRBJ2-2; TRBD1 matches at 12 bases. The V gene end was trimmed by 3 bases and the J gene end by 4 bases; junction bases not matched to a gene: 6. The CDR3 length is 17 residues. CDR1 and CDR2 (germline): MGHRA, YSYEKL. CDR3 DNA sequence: TGCGCCAGCAGCCACCCCGGGACAGGGGGCTTCACCGGGGAGCTGTTTTTT. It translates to CASSHPGTGGFTGELFF.

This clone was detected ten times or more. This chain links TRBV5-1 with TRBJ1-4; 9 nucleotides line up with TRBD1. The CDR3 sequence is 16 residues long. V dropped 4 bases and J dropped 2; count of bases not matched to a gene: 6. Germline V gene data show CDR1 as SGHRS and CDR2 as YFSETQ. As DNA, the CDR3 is TGCGCCAGCAGCCCTCCGGGGACAGGGACTAATGAAAAACTGTTTTTT. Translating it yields CASSPPGTGTNEKLFF.

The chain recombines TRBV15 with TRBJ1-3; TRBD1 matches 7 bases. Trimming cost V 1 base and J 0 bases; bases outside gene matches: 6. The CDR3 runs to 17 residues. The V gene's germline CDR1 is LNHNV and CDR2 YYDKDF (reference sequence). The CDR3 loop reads CATSRVGGLLSGNTIYF. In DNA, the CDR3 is TGTGCCACCAGCAGAGTAGGGGGCCTCCTCTCTGGAAACACCATATATTTT.

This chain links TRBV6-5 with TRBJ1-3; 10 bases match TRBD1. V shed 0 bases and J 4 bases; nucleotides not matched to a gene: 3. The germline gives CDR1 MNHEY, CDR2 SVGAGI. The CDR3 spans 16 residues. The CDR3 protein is CASSYSGTGVGNTIYF. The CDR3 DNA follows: TGTGCCAGCAGTTACTCCGGGACAGGGGTCGGAAACACCATATATTTT.